A single sample is the source of the 3 T cell receptor beta chains below, sequenced in a study of blood T cell repertoires in COVID-19. Some clones are missing from TCRdb's copy, which holds only in-frame ones; the method was immunoSEQ multiplex PCR. Among 29,000 or so clones listed, around 89% were seen once. The sequenced sample consisted of peripheral blood. These receptors were obtained from a human donor in a cohort sampled during active COVID-19.

This clone was seen once. This sequence joins TRBV7-2 and TRBJ1-6; D unresolved. This CDR3 has 13 residues. V lost 2 bases, J lost 9 bases, and 8 bases lay in between. Germline V gives CDR1 SGHTA, CDR2 FQGNSA. This CDR3 reads CASSLNPGSPLHF. CDR3 sequence (DNA): TGTGCCAGCAGCTTAAACCCGGGTTCACCCCTCCACTTT.

For the CDR3, the DNA is TGCGCCAGCAGCTCAGGAGCGGGGGCGCAGGACATTCAGTACTTC. This encodes CASSSGAGAQDIQYF. The chain couples TRBV5-1 to TRBJ2-4; 8 bases align to TRBD2. This CDR3 is built from 15 residues. V dropped 3 bases and J dropped 8; count of bases not matched to a gene: 10. Germline V gives CDR1 SGHRS, CDR2 YFSETQ.

This sequence joins TRBV27 and TRBJ1-6, with D uncertain. V was cut by 4 bases and J by 7 bases, with 8 bases left in between. CDR1 and CDR2 (germline): MNHEY, SMNVEV (reference sequence). The CDR3 consists of 13 residues. Written as DNA, the CDR3 is TGTGCCAGCAGTTGGGCGGGGAATTCACCCCTCCACTTT. Translation: CASSWAGNSPLHF.